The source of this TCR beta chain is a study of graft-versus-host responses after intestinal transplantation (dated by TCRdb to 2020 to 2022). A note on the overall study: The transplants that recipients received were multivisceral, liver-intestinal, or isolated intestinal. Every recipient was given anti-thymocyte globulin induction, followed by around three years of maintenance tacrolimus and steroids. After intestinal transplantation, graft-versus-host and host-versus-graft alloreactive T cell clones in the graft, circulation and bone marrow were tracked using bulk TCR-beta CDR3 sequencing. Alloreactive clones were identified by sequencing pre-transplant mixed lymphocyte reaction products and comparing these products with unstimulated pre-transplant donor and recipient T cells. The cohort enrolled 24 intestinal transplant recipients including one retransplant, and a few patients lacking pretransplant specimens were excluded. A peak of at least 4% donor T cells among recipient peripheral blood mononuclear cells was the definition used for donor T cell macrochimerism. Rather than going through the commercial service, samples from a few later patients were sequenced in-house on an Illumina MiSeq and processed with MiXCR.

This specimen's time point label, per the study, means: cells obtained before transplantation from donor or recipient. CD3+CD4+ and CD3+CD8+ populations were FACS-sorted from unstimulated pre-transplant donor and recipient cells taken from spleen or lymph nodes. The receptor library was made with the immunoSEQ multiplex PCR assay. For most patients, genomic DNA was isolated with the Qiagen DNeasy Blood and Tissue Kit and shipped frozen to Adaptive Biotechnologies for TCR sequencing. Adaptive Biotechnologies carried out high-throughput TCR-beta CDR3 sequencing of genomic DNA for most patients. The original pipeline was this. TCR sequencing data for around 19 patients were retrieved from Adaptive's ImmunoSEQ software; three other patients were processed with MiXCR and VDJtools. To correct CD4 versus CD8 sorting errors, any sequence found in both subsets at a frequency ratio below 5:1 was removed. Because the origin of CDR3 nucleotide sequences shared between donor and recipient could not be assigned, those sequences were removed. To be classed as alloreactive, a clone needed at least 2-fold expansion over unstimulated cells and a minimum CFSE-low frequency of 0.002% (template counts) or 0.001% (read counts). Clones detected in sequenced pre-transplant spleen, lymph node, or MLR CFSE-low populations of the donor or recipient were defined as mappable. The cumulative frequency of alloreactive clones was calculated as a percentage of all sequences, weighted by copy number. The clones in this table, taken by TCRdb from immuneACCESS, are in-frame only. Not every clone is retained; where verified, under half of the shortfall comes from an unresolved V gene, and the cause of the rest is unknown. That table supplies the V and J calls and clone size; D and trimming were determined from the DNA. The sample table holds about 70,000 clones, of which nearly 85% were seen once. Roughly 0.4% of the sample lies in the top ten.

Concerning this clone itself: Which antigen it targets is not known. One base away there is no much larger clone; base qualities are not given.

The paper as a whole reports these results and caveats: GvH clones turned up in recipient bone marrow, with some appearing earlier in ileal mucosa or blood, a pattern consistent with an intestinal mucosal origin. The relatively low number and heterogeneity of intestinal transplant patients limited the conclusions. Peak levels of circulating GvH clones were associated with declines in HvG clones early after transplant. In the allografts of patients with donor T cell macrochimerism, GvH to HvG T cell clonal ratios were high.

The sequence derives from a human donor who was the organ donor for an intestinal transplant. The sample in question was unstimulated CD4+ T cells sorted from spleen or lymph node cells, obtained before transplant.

The bases are TGTGCCAGCAGTGAAGAGGAGGCTGGACAGGGGGTAGAGACCCAGTACTTC. It codes for CASSEEEAGQGVETQYF. The rearranged segments are TRBV2 and TRBJ2-5; 10 bases in the middle match TRBD1. V is trimmed back by 1 base and J by 4 bases, and the junction contains 9 bases that no gene match accounts for. The CDR3 has 17 amino acids, counting the end cysteine and phenylalanine. Only the CDR3 part of the read is kept: 51 bases, read in frame from the first base. CDR1 and CDR2, looked up from the germline V gene, are SNHLY and FYNNEI.